The clone carrying this T cell receptor beta chain has only one observation. What it recognizes is unknown. V gave up 5 bases and J gave up 0 bases, with 5 bases separating them. Germline CDR1 reads SGHTA; CDR2 reads FQGNSA. CDR3 length equals 12 residues. Primers included in the PCR were 60 Vbeta and 13 Jbeta primers. Using immunoSEQ multiplex PCR, the repertoire was profiled, and TCRdb retains in-frame clones only, with some absent. This sample carries roughly 250,000 clones, under 90% of them seen once, and the ten largest clones take 0.3% to 0.35%. This record belongs to a study of cytomegalovirus exposure and HLA in healthy donors. About the study: A data release that came early held 80 million or so unique TCRs from HLA-typed donors. Study results and limitations: Analysis was carried out at a later point, and it linked a missense DCLRE1C variant to TCR beta V- and J-gene trimming. Later analysis identified around 15,000 TCR beta sequences associated with HLA alleles, using a false discovery rate threshold of 0.05.

This TCR came from a girl aged 2-10 years in good health and CMV-seronegative. Sequenced sample: PBMCs. The chain carries TRBV7-2 and TRBJ2-7, with no clear D. CDR3 residues: CASSVYSYEQYF. DNA for the CDR3: TGTGCCAGCAGCGTTTACTCCTACGAGCAGTACTTC.